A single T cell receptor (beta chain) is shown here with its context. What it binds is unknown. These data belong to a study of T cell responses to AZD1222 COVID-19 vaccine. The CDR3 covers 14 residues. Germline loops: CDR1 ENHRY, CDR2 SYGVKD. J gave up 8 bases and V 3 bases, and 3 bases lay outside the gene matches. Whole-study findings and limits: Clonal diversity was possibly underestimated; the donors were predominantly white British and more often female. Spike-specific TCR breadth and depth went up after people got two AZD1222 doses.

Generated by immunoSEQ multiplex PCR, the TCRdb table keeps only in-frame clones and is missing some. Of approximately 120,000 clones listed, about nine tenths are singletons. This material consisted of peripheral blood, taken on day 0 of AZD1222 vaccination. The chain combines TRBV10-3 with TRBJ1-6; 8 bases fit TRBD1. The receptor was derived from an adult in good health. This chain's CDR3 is CAISDRGQDSPLHF. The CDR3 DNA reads TGTGCCATCAGTGACAGGGGGCAGGATTCACCCCTCCACTTT.